What follows are 28 T cell receptor beta chains derived from one specimen sequenced in a study of T cells in Graves' hyperthyroidism and ophthalmopathy. Using RNA transcripts as the source, TCR beta CDR3 regions were amplified. The HTBI primer set drove a first-round RT-PCR of the TCR CDR3. One entry per CDR3 protein results from TCRdb running MiXCR on the multiplex PCR reads. Of hundreds of thousands of distinct CDR3 sequences listed, 20% to 25% are singletons. Sequenced input: blood. The receptors here all came from a man aged 25 to 45 with Graves' ophthalmopathy.

This clonotype was counted many times. The V and J genes are TRBV11-2 and TRBJ2-1; the match to TRBD2 covers 7 bases. This CDR3 spans 14 amino acids. Germline-derived CDR1 and CDR2 are SGHAT and FQNNGV. J gave up 5 bases and V 5 bases, and 6 bases lay outside the gene matches. The CDR3 DNA reads TGTGCCAGCAGCCCAGGACTAGACCACAATGAGCAGTTCTTC. This codes for CASSPGLDHNEQFF.

This clonotype was seen repeatedly, ten times or more. The chain combines TRBV20-1 with TRBJ2-5; 8 bases line up with TRBD1. The CDR3 is made up of 14 amino acids. Germline CDR1 reads DFQATT; CDR2 reads SNEGSKA (reference sequence). Trimming at V came to 5 bases and at J to 4 bases, leaving 9 bases not matched to a gene. CDR3 in DNA: TGCAGTGCTCGCGACGGACAGGGTTTAGAGACCCAGTACTTC. Amino acids: CSARDGQGLETQYF.

This clonotype was observed a handful of times. As DNA, the CDR3 is TGTGCCAGCAGCCCAACTCGAGGGCGCGACTATGGCTACACCTTC. Amino acid sequence: CASSPTRGRDYGYTF. The chain is built from TRBV7-3 and TRBJ1-2; D is uncertain. This CDR3 is built from 15 residues. Germline CDR1 reads SGHTA; CDR2 reads FQGTGA. With 5 bases removed from V and 3 bases from J, the gap between germline ends came to 16 bases. Together with reference TRBV7-3 and TRBJ1-2, the CDR3 gives the full variable domain: GAGVSQTPSNKVTEKGKYVELRCDPISGHTALYWYRQSLGQGPEFLIYFQGTGAADDSGLPNDRFFAVRPEGSVSTLKIQRTERGDSAVYLCASSPTRGRDYGYTFGSGTRLTVV.

The sample holds a few counts of this clonotype. The chain uses TRBV12-3 or TRBV12-4 and TRBJ1-4; the D is unclear. V was pared by 1 base and J by 7 bases, with 7 bases between. This CDR3 region has 13 residues. The CDR3 is CASSLGQREKLFF. CDR3 sequence (DNA): TGTGCCAGCAGTTTAGGGCAACGTGAAAAACTGTTTTTT.

This clonotype was counted between two and nine times. The chain couples TRBV12-3 or TRBV12-4 to TRBJ2-3, with 12 nucleotides matching TRBD2. The V gene end was trimmed by 5 bases and the J gene end by 2 bases; junction bases not matched to a gene: 11. The CDR3 runs 18 residues. The CDR3, as DNA: TGTGCCAGCAGTATTCCCCCCGGGACTAGCGGGCCCACAGATACGCAGTATTTT. Its protein product is CASSIPPGTSGPTDTQYF.

This clonotype was seen a handful of times. DNA of the CDR3: TGTGCCAGCACCCGGACTAGCGGCGGAAGCTACAATGAGCAGTTCTTC. It translates to CASTRTSGGSYNEQFF. The gene calls are TRBV2 and TRBJ2-1; TRBD2 agrees at 10 bases. The J segment lost 3 bases and the V segment lost 7 bases, leaving 9 bases of the junction unmatched. The germline CDR1 and CDR2 sequences are SNHLY and FYNNEI. The CDR3 spans 16 residues.

The V call is TRBV20-1, the J call TRBJ1-5, with 9 bases identical to TRBD1. The CDR3 contains 14 residues. CDR1 and CDR2 from the germline V gene are DFQATT and SNEGSKA (reference sequence). V lost 6 bases, J lost 4 bases, and 7 bases stayed unmatched. The CDR3 DNA follows: TGCAGTGCAACAACGGGGACAGGGAATCAGCCCCAGCATTTT. Translation: CSATTGTGNQPQHF.

This clonotype was detected only a few times. V and J are TRBV20-1 and TRBJ2-1, with TRBD2 identical over 7 bases. Germline CDR1 is DFQATT and CDR2 is SNEGSKA (reference sequence). V lost 4 bases, J lost 2 bases, and 5 bases stayed unmatched. The CDR3 loop spans 14 amino acids. CDR3 loop: CSATSSGAYNEQFF. CDR3 DNA sequence: TGCAGTGCTACCTCTAGCGGAGCCTACAATGAGCAGTTCTTC.

The table lists this clonotype with many counts. V gene TRBV28 combines with J gene TRBJ1-6; 7 positions match TRBD1. The CDR3 extends over 16 amino acids. The V gene end was trimmed by 6 bases and the J gene end by 11 bases; junction bases not matched to a gene: 16. CDR1 is MDHEN and CDR2 is SYDVKM in the germline V gene. The DNA for the CDR3 is TGTGCCAGCAGCGGACGGCCTGGGACAGCTTACACACCCCTCCACTTT. Its protein product is CASSGRPGTAYTPLHF.

This rearrangement joins TRBV6-1 to TRBJ2-7; 7 bases align to TRBD1. Germline CDR1 MNHNS, CDR2 SASEGT. The CDR3 totals 12 residues. The V gene end was trimmed by 11 bases and the J gene end by 3 bases; junction bases not matched to a gene: 7. The chain's CDR3 is CAHGDSRYEQYF. DNA for the CDR3: TGTGCCCACGGGGACAGTCGCTACGAGCAGTACTTC.

This clonotype was counted between two and nine times. The chain has TRBV24-1 and TRBJ1-5, with a weak D call TRBD1 (5 bases). From germline, CDR1 is KGHDR and CDR2 SFDVKD. Trimming removed 5 bases at V and 3 bases at J, with 10 bases between. The CDR3 is made up of 14 amino acids. Written as DNA, the CDR3 is TGTGCCACCAGTGGAGGGGCAGCCAATCAGCCCCAGCATTTT. This translates into CATSGGAANQPQHF.

About this clonotype itself: A junction end diverges from the germline sequence, so it may reflect a read error. The chain carries TRBV7-2 and TRBJ2-1, with D possibly called TRBD1 or TRBD2 (5 bases each). CDR1 and CDR2 from the germline V gene are SGHTA and FQGNSA. The CDR3 is 13 residues long. CDR3 bases: TGTGTCAGCAGCTTAGGGGTCGGAGGTAGGCAGTTCTTC. It is translated as CVSSLGVGGRQFF.

V usage is TRBV6-9 and J usage is TRBJ1-2, with TRBD1 matching 7 bases. Germline trimming cut 3 bases from V and 8 bases from J; bases unmatched to any gene: 15. Germline CDR1 is MNHGY and CDR2 is SVAAGI. CDR3 length: 16 amino acids. The CDR3 sequence is CASSYSNSGTAGGYTF. The CDR3 nucleotides read TGTGCCAGCAGTTACTCGAACAGCGGGACAGCTGGGGGCTACACCTTC.

This chain uses TRBV27 with TRBJ2-3, with 8 positions matching TRBD2. This CDR3 is built from 14 residues. Germline V gene sequence: CDR1 MNHEY, CDR2 SMNVEV (reference sequence). V was pared by 7 bases and J by 5 bases, with 8 bases of the junction left unmatched. CDR3 bases: TGTGCCAGCAATGGCTTAGCGGGAATAGATACGCAGTATTTT. Its protein is CASNGLAGIDTQYF.

With regard to this clonotype: This may stem from a read error, because a much larger clone lies one nucleotide away. The V gene is TRBV11-2, the J gene TRBJ1-5; D call uncertain. The CDR3 is made up of 13 amino acids. Germline assignment: CDR1 SGHAT and CDR2 FQNNGV. CDR3 residues: CASSLTLDQLQHF. The CDR3 DNA is TGTGCCAGCAGCTTAACGCTCGATCAGCTCCAGCATTTT.

The V gene is TRBV12-5, the J gene TRBJ1-5, with TRBD1 matching over 9 bases. Germline values: CDR1 LGHNT, CDR2 FRNRAP. V lost 6 bases to trimming and J lost 5 bases; unmatched junction nucleotides: 8. The CDR3 is made up of 15 amino acids. The CDR3 coding sequence is TGTGCTAGTGGATCCGGGACAGGGAGGTATCAGCCCCAGCATTTT. This sequence encodes CASGSGTGRYQPQHF. The full variable domain, its missing parts supplied by reference TRBV12-5 and TRBJ1-5, is DARVTQTPRHKVTEMGQEVTMRCQPILGHNTVFWYRQTMMQGLELLAYFRNRAPLDDSGMPKDRFSAEMPDATLATLKIQPSEPRDSAVYFCASGSGTGRYQPQHFGDGTRLSIL.

This clonotype was counted many times. The chain links TRBV28 to TRBJ1-1; D unclear. Trimming took 5 bases from V and 0 from J, leaving 10 bases between them. The CDR3 has 14 amino acids. The germline V gene has CDR1 MDHEN and CDR2 SYDVKM. This CDR3 reads CASSPRSVNTEAFF. The CDR3 coding sequence is TGTGCCAGCAGTCCGAGAAGCGTGAACACTGAAGCTTTCTTT.

This clonotype showed up many times. The chain links TRBV20-1 to TRBJ2-7; TRBD1 is a possible D gene (5 bases). CDR3 length equals 14 residues. Trimming took off 1 base at V and 3 bases at J, with 13 bases between the two ends. CDR1 is DFQATT, CDR2 SNEGSKA, per germline (reference sequence). The CDR3 is CSARAPGIGYEQYF. Here the CDR3 DNA reads TGCAGTGCTAGAGCCCCAGGGATAGGCTACGAGCAGTACTTC.

The CDR3 nucleotides are TGTGCCAGCAGCCAAGTAGGGGGAGTAAACACCGGGGAGCTGTTTTTT. Protein sequence: CASSQVGGVNTGELFF. V usage is TRBV3-1 and J usage is TRBJ2-2; D possibly corresponds to TRBD1 (6 bases). Between the trimmed V and J ends, which lost 1 base and 2 bases, there was a span of 11 bases. Per the germline V gene, CDR1 is LGHDT and CDR2 is YNNKEL (reference sequence). The CDR3 runs to 16 residues.

This clonotype was detected a few times. The rearrangement joins TRBV15 to TRBJ2-1, with D perhaps TRBD1 (5 bases). Germline CDR1 is LNHNV and CDR2 is YYDKDF (reference sequence). This CDR3 is 15 amino acids long. Trimming pared 3 bases from V and 6 bases from J, leaving 15 bases between. The CDR3 here is CATSRDGGALNEQFF. The CDR3 nucleotides read TGTGCCACCAGCAGGGATGGTGGGGCCCTCAATGAGCAGTTCTTC.

This clonotype was recorded many times. The chain employs TRBV20-1 and TRBJ2-7; D call uncertain. The CDR3 contains 11 residues. Looked up from germline, CDR1 is DFQATT and CDR2 is SNEGSKA (reference sequence). The V end was cut by 2 bases, the J end by 2 bases, with 4 bases between. This CDR3 reads CSARRTYEQYF. Written as DNA, the CDR3 is TGCAGTGCTAGACGGACCTACGAGCAGTACTTC.

The sample holds one count of this clonotype. This may stem from a read error, because a much larger clone lies one nucleotide away. The rearrangement links TRBV15 to TRBJ1-4; D call uncertain. V was trimmed by 0 bases and J by 10 bases, leaving 9 bases between them. CDR3 length equals 13 residues. Per germline, CDR1 LNHNV and CDR2 YYDKDF (reference sequence). The CDR3, as DNA: TGTGCCACCAGCAGAGATCCGGGTGGAAAACTGTTTTTT. This gives the protein CATSRDPGGKLFF.

This clonotype was observed many times. The V call is TRBV2, the J call TRBJ2-2; D is unclear. The CDR3 has 14 residues. V shed 4 bases and J shed 1 base, with 7 bases lying between them. Germline V gene lookup returns CDR1 SNHLY and CDR2 FYNNEI. Here the CDR3 reads CASSGNRNTGELFF. CDR3 DNA: TGTGCCAGCAGTGGAAACAGGAACACCGGGGAGCTGTTTTTT.

This clonotype was detected a few times. V gene TRBV7-3 combines with J gene TRBJ2-1; D perhaps matches TRBD1 (5 bases). Trimming cost V 2 bases and J 3 bases, with 8 bases left between them. The germline V gene encodes CDR1 SGHTA and CDR2 FQGTGA. There are 14 residues in the CDR3. The CDR3 DNA follows: TGTGCCAGCAGCTTACAGGGATACTACAATGAGCAGTTCTTC. Translating it yields CASSLQGYYNEQFF.

Concerning this clonotype itself: Its ends do not fully match the called genes, so a read error is possible. V and J are TRBV7-3 and TRBJ2-1; TRBD1 matches at 7 bases. CDR1 is SGHTA and CDR2 is FQGTGA in the germline V gene. The CDR3 loop spans 17 amino acids. The CDR3 sequence is CASSLMDRRGSYNEQLF. The DNA of the CDR3 is TGTGCCAGCAGCTTAATGGACAGGAGAGGGTCCTACAATGAGCAGCTCTTC.

This clonotype has just a few counts. The rearrangement links TRBV27 to TRBJ2-3, with D perhaps matching TRBD2 (5 bases). Germline CDR1 and CDR2: MNHEY and SMNVEV (reference sequence). The CDR3 contains 14 residues. Trimming removed 1 base from V and 2 bases from J, with 7 bases in between. The CDR3 region is CASSLLTITDTQYF. The CDR3 DNA reads TGTGCCAGCAGTTTATTGACTATCACAGATACGCAGTATTTT.

This clonotype was seen at least ten times. V and J are TRBV6-1 and TRBJ2-7, with TRBD2 matching 9 bases. The CDR3 length is 15 residues. V lost 5 bases to trimming and J lost 0 bases; unmatched junction nucleotides: 5. Germline loops: CDR1 MNHNS, CDR2 SASEGT. This chain's CDR3 is CASSNGLASSYEQYF. The CDR3 nucleotides are TGTGCCAGCAGTAACGGACTAGCGAGCTCCTACGAGCAGTACTTC.

This clonotype was seen more than once but under ten times. The chain carries TRBV2 and TRBJ2-4; a possible D gene is TRBD1 (5 bases). Trimming pared 7 bases from V and 7 bases from J, leaving 14 bases between. Germline V gene sequence: CDR1 SNHLY, CDR2 FYNNEI. CDR3 size: 13 residues. The CDR3 DNA reads as TGTGCCAGCACCAACAAGGGGCTCAACATTCAGTACTTC. Residues: CASTNKGLNIQYF.